One and the same sample provided the 4 T cell receptor beta chains below, sequenced in a study of T cells expressing NK-cell markers. TCRdb re-called the 5' RACE reads; every CDR3 protein appears as one record, without DNA. This sample contains 400,000 to 450,000 distinct CDR3 sequences. Sequenced: blood T cells: a sorted CD56 or NKG2C T cell subset, CD4+ or CD8+ T cells, or bulk PBMC T cells (not recorded which). These receptors came from a woman between 18 and 70 years old in good health.

The genes are TRBV6-2 or TRBV6-3 and TRBJ2-1; TCRdb outputs TRBD2, but without DNA this stays unchecked. The length of the CDR3 is 20 residues. The germline V gene encodes CDR1 MNHEY and CDR2 SVGEGT. CDR3 protein: CASRQSPGLAGGPVYNEQFF.

The V gene is TRBV12-3 or TRBV12-4, the J gene TRBJ2-5; without DNA, the TCRdb call of TRBD1 cannot be checked. The CDR3 has 12 residues. The CDR3 sequence is CAIGRGRETQYF.

The J gene is TRBJ2-2, the V gene TRBV9; the D gene TCRdb calls, TRBD2, cannot be checked with no DNA. Germline V lookup: CDR1 SGDLS, CDR2 YYNGEE. There are 18 residues in the CDR3. The CDR3 is CASSVSTSVFRNTGELFF. Based on the CDR3 plus reference TRBV9 and TRBJ2-2, the full variable domain is DSGVTQTPKHLITATGQRVTLRCSPRSGDLSVYWYQQSLDQGLQFLIQYYNGEERAKGNILERFSAQQFPDLHSELNLSSLELGDSALYFCASSVSTSVFRNTGELFFGEGSRLTVL.

The chain couples TRBV10-3 to TRBJ2-7; TCRdb indicates TRBD1, and absent DNA this call remains unverified. This CDR3 region has 15 residues. Looked up from germline, CDR1 is ENHRY and CDR2 is SYGVKD. This CDR3 is CAISESGTGHYEQYF.